Each of the 24 T cell receptor beta chains below was sequenced from the same sample in a study of T cells in Graves' hyperthyroidism and ophthalmopathy. Amplification of TCR beta CDR3 regions was performed using RNA transcripts as template. The HTBI primer set served for first-round RT-PCR of the TCR CDR3. TCRdb reanalysed the multiplex PCR reads using MiXCR and keeps one entry per CDR3 protein. Of fewer than 700,000 distinct CDR3 sequences listed, roughly a sixth were seen once; the top ten hold approximately 16%. The specimen sequenced was blood. The receptors derive from a woman aged 18 to 35 with Graves' ophthalmopathy.

This clonotype was counted only a few times. This chain uses TRBV10-3 with TRBJ2-1, with a possible D match to TRBD2 (6 bases). The CDR3 loop spans 14 amino acids. Germline CDR1 and CDR2: ENHRY and SYGVKD. V was cut by 6 bases and J by 6 bases, with 15 bases left in between. The DNA for the CDR3 is TGTGCCATCAGGGGGGGTGGTTCGTTCAATGAGCAGTTCTTC. Translating gives CAIRGGGSFNEQFF.

This clonotype was seen at least ten times. The J gene is TRBJ1-4, the V gene TRBV7-2, with D unresolved. The CDR3 length is 14 residues. Germline CDR1 reads SGHTA; CDR2 reads FQGNSA. Trimming left V 5 bases short and J 8 bases short, with 15 bases between. This CDR3 is CASSPAGVQEKLFF. As DNA, the CDR3 is TGTGCCAGCAGCCCCGCGGGAGTTCAGGAAAAACTGTTTTTT. Filled out from reference TRBV7-2 and TRBJ1-4, the complete variable domain reads GAGVSQSPSNKVTEKGKDVELRCDPISGHTALYWYRQSLGQGLEFLIYFQGNSAPDKSGLPSDRFSAERTGGSVSTLTIQRTQQEDSAVYLCASSPAGVQEKLFFGSGTQLSVL.

There are many counts of this clonotype. V gene TRBV12-3 or TRBV12-4 combines with J gene TRBJ1-1, with a weak D call TRBD1 (6 bases). The CDR3 is made up of 13 amino acids. Trimming took off 9 bases at V and 4 bases at J, with 15 bases between the two ends. The CDR3 loop is CARYDRFATEAFF. The DNA of the CDR3 is TGTGCCAGATATGACAGGTTCGCCACTGAAGCTTTCTTT.

The chain uses TRBV6-5 and TRBJ2-6; a weak D match, TRBD1 (6 bases). Germline lookup yields CDR1 MNHEY and CDR2 SVGAGI. The CDR3 loop spans 17 amino acids. Trimming stripped 1 base from V and 1 base from J, with 11 bases between. CDR3 amino acids: CASSYYDTGSGANVLTF. CDR3 DNA: TGTGCCAGCAGTTACTACGACACAGGGTCTGGGGCCAACGTCCTGACTTTC.

Ten or more counts support this clonotype. V is TRBV12-3 or TRBV12-4 and J is TRBJ1-2; D uncertain. The V and J ends lost 7 bases and 5 bases respectively, with 17 bases between them. This CDR3 region has 14 residues. Here the CDR3 DNA reads TGTGCCAGCACCCAAAGGTCAGGAGGATATGGCTACACCTTC. It yields the protein CASTQRSGGYGYTF.

This clonotype was counted many times. The V gene is TRBV7-2, the J gene TRBJ2-7; 7 bases match TRBD2. This CDR3 spans 15 amino acids. J gave up 4 bases and V 7 bases, and 13 bases lay outside the gene matches. Germline V gene sequence: CDR1 SGHTA, CDR2 FQGNSA. CDR3 bases: TGTGCCAGCACCCCAATGGGAGGGCCGTTTTACGAGCAGTACTTC. Amino acid sequence: CASTPMGGPFYEQYF.

This clonotype came up many times. The rearrangement links TRBV6-1 to TRBJ2-1; 12 nucleotides agree with TRBD2. In germline, CDR1 is MNHNS, CDR2 SASEGT. V trimming: 8 bases; J trimming: 8 bases; junction bases outside the gene matches: 13. The CDR3 spans 16 residues. The chain's CDR3 is CASDRFLAGGPDEQFF. CDR3 coding DNA: TGTGCCAGCGACCGGTTCCTAGCGGGGGGGCCAGATGAGCAGTTCTTC.

This clonotype was observed at least ten times. The rearrangement links TRBV11-2 to TRBJ2-7; D gene unclear. V was clipped by 8 bases and J by 3 bases, with 17 bases between them. Germline CDR1 SGHAT, CDR2 FQNNGV. The CDR3 has 14 residues. CDR3 sequence: CASEAWLGNYEQYF. The CDR3, as DNA: TGTGCCAGCGAAGCTTGGTTAGGGAACTACGAGCAGTACTTC.

This clonotype was picked up a small number of times. V gene TRBV19 combines with J gene TRBJ2-3; D unresolved. Trimming pared 3 bases from V and 2 bases from J, leaving 9 bases between. The CDR3 is made up of 14 amino acids. CDR1 LNHDA and CDR2 SQIVND come from the germline V gene (reference sequence). The CDR3 sequence: CASSIVRTTDTQYF. The CDR3 bases are TGTGCCAGTAGTATCGTAAGGACCACAGATACGCAGTATTTT.

V usage is TRBV4-3 and J usage is TRBJ1-6; maybe TRBD1 (6 bases). This CDR3 spans 15 amino acids. Trimming stripped 2 bases from V and 3 bases from J, with 8 bases between. Germline V lookup: CDR1 LGHNA, CDR2 YSLEER. DNA for the CDR3: TGCGCCAGCAGCCAAACAGGGAACTATAATTCACCCCTCCACTTT. Translated, it gives CASSQTGNYNSPLHF.

In this sample, this clonotype turned up many times. This chain joins TRBV28 and TRBJ2-1, with TRBD2 as a possible D gene (6 bases). With 0 bases removed from V and 5 bases from J, the gap between germline ends came to 8 bases. The CDR3 consists of 14 residues. Germline V gives CDR1 MDHEN, CDR2 SYDVKM. The chain's CDR3 is CASSLWGLNNEQFF. As DNA, the CDR3 is TGTGCCAGCAGTTTATGGGGACTCAACAATGAGCAGTTCTTC.

The chain combines TRBV4-3 with TRBJ2-5; D is ambiguous. This CDR3 has 13 amino acids. Trimming removed 2 bases at V and 7 bases at J, with 11 bases between. The germline gives CDR1 LGHNA, CDR2 YSLEER. The CDR3 DNA sequence: TGCGCCAGCAGCCAAAGTGGGCCGGGGACCCAGTACTTC. As protein: CASSQSGPGTQYF.

This clonotype was found many times. V usage is TRBV19 and J usage is TRBJ1-5; the D is unclear. This CDR3 is built from 12 residues. The V gene's germline CDR1 is LNHDA and CDR2 SQIVND (reference sequence). Trimming left V 8 bases short and J 2 bases short, with 7 bases between. The CDR3 DNA sequence: TGTGCCAGTGGGCAGGGCAATCAGCCCCAGCATTTT. Protein sequence: CASGQGNQPQHF.

This clonotype was seen ten or more times. The chain is built from TRBV2 and TRBJ1-6; D ambiguous. The ends were cut back, 4 bases at V and 9 bases at J, with 10 bases in the middle. The CDR3 has 13 amino acids. Germline V gene sequence: CDR1 SNHLY, CDR2 FYNNEI. CDR3 sequence (DNA): TGTGCCAGCAGTGTGAACATTTTTTCACCCCTCCACTTT. Its translation: CASSVNIFSPLHF.

On this clonotype itself: Possible read error: a much larger clone is one base away. This chain uses TRBV7-2 with TRBJ1-2; unclear D gene. CDR3 length: 14 residues. V was cut by 3 bases and J by 2 bases, with 10 bases left in between. CDR1 is SGHTA, CDR2 FQGNSA, per germline. CDR3 bases: TGTGCCAGCAGCTTCGGGATACACAACTATGGCTACACCTTC. Its protein is CASSFGIHNYGYTF. Drawing the rest from reference TRBV7-2 and TRBJ1-2, the complete variable domain is GAGVSQSPSNKVTEKGKDVELRCDPISGHTALYWYRQSLGQGLEFLIYFQGNSAPDKSGLPSDRFSAERTGGSVSTLTIQRTQQEDSAVYLCASSFGIHNYGYTFGSGTRLTVV.

This clonotype showed up many times. The chain employs TRBV5-8 and TRBJ1-1; no definite D call. This CDR3 has 16 amino acids. V lost 0 bases and J lost 0, with 12 bases in between. Germline CDR1 is SGHTS and CDR2 is YDEGEE. The CDR3 is CASSLGFELLNTEAFF. The CDR3 DNA reads TGTGCCAGCAGCTTGGGATTTGAGTTACTGAACACTGAAGCTTTCTTT.

The chain recombines TRBV27 with TRBJ1-2, with a possible D match to TRBD1 (5 bases). The V end lost 4 bases, the J end lost 9 bases, and 21 bases lay between the germline ends. CDR1 and CDR2 (germline): MNHEY, SMNVEV (reference sequence). This CDR3 has 15 residues. In DNA form, the CDR3 reads TGTGCCAGCAGTTGGGAGGGTGGGGGGTATGGTAGCTACACCTTC. Its protein is CASSWEGGGYGSYTF.

This clonotype has more than one count but fewer than ten. Written as DNA, the CDR3 is TGCGCCAGCAGCCAAGATAGCCGAGGAAGTCAGCCCCAGCATTTT. This gives the protein CASSQDSRGSQPQHF. The chain joins TRBV4-1 to TRBJ1-5; unclear D gene. CDR1 and CDR2 (germline): MGHRA, YSYEKL. V lost 0 bases, J lost 6 bases, and 12 bases lay in between. The CDR3 loop spans 15 amino acids.

V gene TRBV11-2 combines with J gene TRBJ1-5; 8 nucleotides align to TRBD1. The ends lost 5 bases at V and 8 bases at J; junction bases unmatched: 8. Germline CDR1 is SGHAT and CDR2 is FQNNGV. This CDR3 is built from 14 residues. The CDR3: CASSQDRAGKPQHF. CDR3 nucleotides: TGTGCCAGCAGCCAGGACAGGGCGGGCAAGCCCCAGCATTTT.

This clonotype was seen a few times. The chain links TRBV30 to TRBJ2-7; weak D call: TRBD2 (6 bases). The CDR3 contains 15 residues. V was cut by 4 bases and J by 3 bases, with 19 bases left in between. CDR1 is GTSNPN and CDR2 is SVGIG in the germline V gene (reference sequence). This chain's CDR3 is CAWNRRGFDLYEQYF. The CDR3 nucleotides read TGTGCCTGGAACCGACGGGGGTTTGACCTCTACGAGCAGTACTTC.

This clonotype was seen at least ten times. The chain uses TRBV28 and TRBJ2-7; maybe TRBD1 (5 bases). The CDR3 covers 13 residues. CDR1 and CDR2 (germline): MDHEN, SYDVKM. V was shortened by 2 bases and J by 5 bases, with 10 bases between the two germline ends. The DNA of the CDR3 is TGTGCCAGCAGTTTAGGCAGGGTCGACGAGCAGTACTTC. Protein sequence: CASSLGRVDEQYF. The full variable domain, rest sourced from reference TRBV28 and TRBJ2-7, is DVKVTQSSRYLVKRTGEKVFLECVQDMDHENMFWYRQDPGLGLRLIYFSYDVKMKEKGDIPEGYSVSREKKERFSLILESASTNQTSMYLCASSLGRVDEQYFGPGTRLTVT.

The table lists this clonotype with many counts. This chain uses TRBV11-2 with TRBJ1-1; the D gene is possibly TRBD1 (5 bases). This CDR3 has 20 residues. Deletions cut 0 bases from V and 2 bases from J, with 25 bases between. Germline lookup yields CDR1 SGHAT and CDR2 FQNNGV. In nucleotides, the CDR3 is TGTGCCAGCAGCTTAGATCCCGACGTTTCAGGGCACCCCACTAACACTGAAGCTTTCTTT. As protein: CASSLDPDVSGHPTNTEAFF. The full variable domain, its missing parts supplied by reference TRBV11-2 and TRBJ1-1, is EAGVAQSPRYKIIEKRQSVAFWCNPISGHATLYWYQQILGQGPKLLIQFQNNGVVDDSQLPKDRFSAERLKGVDSTLKIQPAKLEDSAVYLCASSLDPDVSGHPTNTEAFFGQGTRLTVV.

This rearrangement joins TRBV4-1 to TRBJ1-5; D is unresolved. Trimming stripped 0 bases from V and 6 bases from J, with 12 bases between. Germline V gives CDR1 MGHRA, CDR2 YSYEKL. The CDR3 extends over 15 amino acids. This CDR3 is CASSQEPPGSQPQHF. DNA for the CDR3: TGCGCCAGCAGCCAAGAACCACCTGGTTCTCAGCCCCAGCATTTT.

This clonotype was seen ten or more times. V usage is TRBV12-3 or TRBV12-4 and J usage is TRBJ2-1; TRBD1 aligns across 8 bases. This CDR3 is 16 amino acids long. J was trimmed by 8 bases and V by 2 bases; bases with no gene match: 11. The CDR3 region is CASSLSPGGFPHEQFF. Here the CDR3 DNA reads TGTGCCAGCAGTTTAAGTCCAGGGGGCTTTCCCCATGAGCAGTTCTTC.